Below, 25 T cell receptor beta chains from the same sample are listed, as sequenced in a study of somatic mutations in cytotoxic T cells in rheumatoid arthritis. Sequencing was performed with immunoSEQ multiplex PCR; in TCRdb, only in-frame clones are kept and a portion is missing. Of approximately 30,000 clones in the sample, around four fifths were seen once. The sequencing sample was made of CD8+ T cells sorted from blood. The receptor source for this set is an adult with rheumatoid arthritis.

The rearrangement joins TRBV9 to TRBJ2-1; 7 bases line up with TRBD2. The V segment lost 3 bases and the J segment 7 bases; nucleotides outside the gene matches: 13. The germline V gene has CDR1 SGDLS and CDR2 YYNGEE. The CDR3 sequence is 16 residues long. The CDR3 protein is CASSAPASGVRNEQFF. In nucleotides, the CDR3 is TGTGCCAGCAGCGCCCCGGCTAGCGGAGTCCGAAATGAGCAGTTCTTC.

V is TRBV7-3 and J is TRBJ2-1; 12 nucleotides agree with TRBD2. The CDR3 is 17 residues long. CDR1 is SGHTA, CDR2 FQGTGA, per germline. V dropped 4 bases and J dropped 7; count of bases not matched to a gene: 11. The CDR3 loop reads CASSSWEGLAGTNEQFF. CDR3 in DNA: TGTGCCAGCAGCTCTTGGGAGGGACTAGCGGGTACTAATGAGCAGTTCTTC. The full variable domain, its missing parts supplied by reference TRBV7-3 and TRBJ2-1, is GAGVSQTPSNKVTEKGKYVELRCDPISGHTALYWYRQSLGQGPEFLIYFQGTGAADDSGLPNDRFFAVRPEGSVSTLKIQRTERGDSAVYLCASSSWEGLAGTNEQFFGPGTRLTVL.

V usage is TRBV9 and J usage is TRBJ2-2, with D perhaps TRBD1 (5 bases). From germline, CDR1 is SGDLS and CDR2 YYNGEE. V was clipped by 3 bases and J by 0 bases, with 15 bases between them. The CDR3 covers 17 residues. The CDR3 sequence is CASSAPLDRPNTGELFF. DNA of the CDR3: TGTGCCAGCAGCGCCCCCCTTGACAGACCGAACACCGGGGAGCTGTTTTTT.

The gene calls are TRBV7-9 and TRBJ2-3; a possible D gene is TRBD2 (5 bases). This CDR3 contains 15 residues. The V gene lost 5 bases and the J gene lost 0 bases, with 12 bases spanning the gap. CDR1 and CDR2 from the germline V gene are SEHNR and FQNEAQ (reference sequence). CDR3 loop: CASSHPTRSTDTQYF. The CDR3, as DNA: TGTGCCAGCAGCCACCCCACTAGAAGCACAGATACGCAGTATTTT.

CDR3 amino acids: CSVEGQGDTQYF. In DNA, the CDR3 is TGCAGCGTTGAGGGTCAGGGCGATACGCAGTATTTT. The chain recombines TRBV29-1 with TRBJ2-3, with D maybe TRBD1 (5 bases). CDR1 and CDR2 from the germline V gene are SQVTM and ANQGSEA. The V gene lost 3 bases and the J gene lost 6 bases, with 10 bases spanning the gap. The CDR3 has 12 residues.

The CDR3, as DNA: TGTGCCAGCAGCCTGAGATGGGAAAAACTGTTTTTT. Protein product: CASSLRWEKLFF. This chain connects TRBV28 to TRBJ1-4; D is undetermined. CDR3 length: 12 amino acids. V was trimmed by 6 bases and J by 8 bases, leaving 10 bases between them. Germline V gene lookup returns CDR1 MDHEN and CDR2 SYDVKM.

This chain joins TRBV4-3 and TRBJ1-1, with D unclear. Germline CDR1 and CDR2: LGHNA and YSLEER. The CDR3 has 14 residues. Trimming removed 0 bases at V and 4 bases at J, with 9 bases between. The CDR3: CASSQERMGTEAFF. DNA of the CDR3: TGCGCCAGCAGCCAAGAGAGGATGGGCACTGAAGCTTTCTTT.

The chain recombines TRBV7-9 with TRBJ2-1, with D maybe TRBD2 (7 bases). This CDR3 region has 16 residues. Germline V CDR1 and CDR2: SEHNR, FQNEAQ (reference sequence). Trimming took 4 bases from V and 2 from J, leaving 15 bases between them. This CDR3 is CASSYLGGATYNEQFF. DNA of the CDR3: TGTGCCAGCAGCTACCTAGGGGGGGCCACCTACAATGAGCAGTTCTTC.

Only one count was recorded for this clone. The V and J genes are TRBV6-1 and TRBJ1-1, with TRBD1 as a possible D gene (5 bases). Germline lookup yields CDR1 MNHNS and CDR2 SASEGT. Trimming pared 5 bases from V and 0 bases from J, leaving 10 bases between. The CDR3 has 14 residues. This CDR3 is CASSSQGLNTEAFF. In DNA form, the CDR3 reads TGTGCCAGCAGTAGCCAGGGCCTGAACACTGAAGCTTTCTTT.

V usage is TRBV5-6 and J usage is TRBJ2-2; TRBD2 matches at 12 bases. V lost 4 bases, J lost 0 bases, and 4 bases stayed unmatched. CDR3 size: 17 residues. Germline CDR1 and CDR2: SGHDT and YYEEEE. The CDR3 nucleotides read TGTGCCAGCAGCCAGGGACTAGCGGGCGCGAACACCGGGGAGCTGTTTTTT. This gives the protein CASSQGLAGANTGELFF.

In the case of this clone: Compared with germline, one end of the junction differs, possibly owing to a read error. The chain links TRBV9 to TRBJ1-4, with D tentatively TRBD1 (5 bases). The germline CDR1 and CDR2 sequences are SGDLS and YYNGEE. The CDR3 length is 16 residues. This chain's CDR3 is CASSSGDSSTDEKLFF. CDR3 nucleotides: TGTGCCAGCAGCTCGGGAGACAGCTCAACTGATGAAAAACTGTTTTTT.

V gene TRBV9 combines with J gene TRBJ1-3, with a tentative D call TRBD1 (6 bases). The germline CDR1 and CDR2 sequences are SGDLS and YYNGEE. Trimming removed 0 bases at V and 2 bases at J, with 12 bases between. The CDR3 totals 16 residues. The CDR3 protein is CASSVEGGGTGNTIYF. For the CDR3, the DNA is TGTGCCAGCAGCGTAGAGGGGGGCGGCACTGGAAACACCATATATTTT. The whole variable domain, remainder taken from reference TRBV9 and TRBJ1-3, is DSGVTQTPKHLITATGQRVTLRCSPRSGDLSVYWYQQSLDQGLQFLIQYYNGEERAKGNILERFSAQQFPDLHSELNLSSLELGDSALYFCASSVEGGGTGNTIYFGEGSWLTVV.

This sequence joins TRBV29-1 and TRBJ2-3, with 15 bases lining up with TRBD2. V lost 6 bases to trimming and J lost 4 bases; unmatched junction nucleotides: 14. The CDR3 consists of 18 residues. CDR1 SQVTM and CDR2 ANQGSEA come from the germline V gene. CDR3 amino acids: CSVKGLAGGFSIADTQYF. The CDR3 DNA sequence: TGCAGCGTGAAGGGACTAGCGGGGGGATTTTCTATAGCAGATACGCAGTATTTT.

The gene calls are TRBV10-2 and TRBJ2-7, with 8 bases identical to TRBD2. Germline V gene data show CDR1 as WSHSY and CDR2 as SAAADI. Trimming cost V 6 bases and J 3 bases; bases outside gene matches: 10. The CDR3 contains 15 residues. Here the CDR3 DNA reads TGCGCCAGCAGACTAAGCGGGAGTCCGGGCTACGAGCAGTACTTC. Protein product: CASRLSGSPGYEQYF.

CDR3 residues: CASSELKQRRNSYEQYF. Here the CDR3 DNA reads TGTGCCAGCAGCGAGTTAAAGCAGAGAAGAAACTCCTACGAGCAGTACTTC. This chain connects TRBV5-6 to TRBJ2-7, with no clear D. The germline V gene has CDR1 SGHDT and CDR2 YYEEEE. Trimming left V 4 bases short and J 0 bases short, with 20 bases between. The CDR3 has 17 amino acids.

This sequence joins TRBV6-4 and TRBJ2-3; weak D call: TRBD2 (5 bases). Trimming cost V 6 bases and J 7 bases, with 17 bases left between them. This CDR3 is built from 14 residues. CDR1 MRHNA and CDR2 SNTAGT come from the germline V gene. The CDR3 reads CASSWDSDSHTQYF. Written as DNA, the CDR3 is TGTGCCAGCAGCTGGGATAGCGACTCACATACGCAGTATTTT.

The V call is TRBV6-6, the J call TRBJ2-1; D gene ambiguous. Trimming pared 0 bases from V and 13 bases from J, leaving 10 bases between. Germline V lookup: CDR1 MNHNY, CDR2 SVGAGI (reference sequence). The CDR3 has 12 amino acids. The CDR3 DNA reads as TGTGCCAGCAGTTACTCTCCCACTCTTCAGTTCTTC. Protein product: CASSYSPTLQFF.

The chain employs TRBV10-3 and TRBJ2-6, with D tentatively TRBD1 (6 bases). The CDR3 spans 14 residues. With 6 bases removed from V and 2 bases from J, the gap between germline ends came to 8 bases. CDR1 ENHRY and CDR2 SYGVKD come from the germline V gene. CDR3 protein: CAIRGDTGANVLTF. The CDR3 coding sequence is TGTGCCATCAGGGGGGACACTGGGGCCAACGTCCTGACTTTC.

V and J are TRBV5-6 and TRBJ1-6; no clear D. Germline values: CDR1 SGHDT, CDR2 YYEEEE. This CDR3 has 15 residues. The V end lost 2 bases, the J end lost 8 bases, and 14 bases lay between the germline ends. In nucleotides, the CDR3 is TGTGCCAGCAGCTTCCGGCTGTACGGGTATTCACCCCTCCACTTT. This codes for CASSFRLYGYSPLHF.

The chain employs TRBV7-9 and TRBJ2-3; D tentatively reads TRBD1 or TRBD2 (5 bases each). V lost 4 bases and J lost 2, with 19 bases in between. The CDR3 extends over 17 amino acids. The germline gives CDR1 SEHNR, CDR2 FQNEAQ (reference sequence). The CDR3 DNA sequence: TGTGCCAGCAGCTCTCTATACGGGGCGGACAACACAGATACGCAGTATTTT. Translated: CASSSLYGADNTDTQYF.

The chain carries TRBV28 and TRBJ1-5; D perhaps matches TRBD1 (5 bases). CDR1 and CDR2 (germline): MDHEN, SYDVKM. The CDR3 is made up of 15 amino acids. V was clipped by 3 bases and J by 2 bases, with 11 bases between them. CDR3 DNA: TGTGCCAGCAGTTTCCGGGGCCGGGGCAATCAGCCCCAGCATTTT. It specifies CASSFRGRGNQPQHF. Variable domain in full (rest from reference TRBV28 and TRBJ1-5): DVKVTQSSRYLVKRTGEKVFLECVQDMDHENMFWYRQDPGLGLRLIYFSYDVKMKEKGDIPEGYSVSREKKERFSLILESASTNQTSMYLCASSFRGRGNQPQHFGDGTRLSIL.

The J gene is TRBJ2-5, the V gene TRBV29-1, with TRBD2 identical over 7 bases. V gave up 4 bases and J gave up 0 bases; unmatched junction bases: 23. The CDR3 is made up of 20 amino acids. In germline, CDR1 is SQVTM, CDR2 ANQGSEA. This CDR3 is CSVVGGDYRVGEGYQETQYF. Here the CDR3 DNA reads TGCAGCGTTGTAGGTGGGGACTACAGAGTGGGGGAGGGCTACCAAGAGACCCAGTACTTC.

Worth noting for this clone: The sample carries other DNA sequences with the same CDR3. This chain connects TRBV10-2 to TRBJ2-7; either TRBD1 or TRBD2 may supply D (5 bases each). Germline CDR1 reads WSHSY; CDR2 reads SAAADI. The CDR3 runs to 14 residues. V lost 0 bases and J 2 bases, leaving 8 bases between the germline ends. CDR3 in amino acids: CASSESWGPYEQYF. CDR3 DNA sequence: TGCGCCAGCAGTGAGTCGTGGGGACCCTACGAGCAGTACTTC.

This chain uses TRBV13 with TRBJ1-5, with unresolved D. V was clipped by 2 bases and J by 2 bases, with 4 bases between them. CDR3 length equals 13 residues. CDR1 PRHDT and CDR2 FYEKMQ come from the germline V gene (reference sequence). This CDR3 is CASSLQGNQPQHF. CDR3 bases: TGTGCCAGCAGCTTACAGGGCAATCAGCCCCAGCATTTT.

Sample share makes this clone medium-sized (0.01 to 0.1%). The chain employs TRBV7-8 and TRBJ1-2, with 9 positions matching TRBD1. This CDR3 comprises 14 residues. V lost 3 bases, J lost 5 bases, and 4 bases stayed unmatched. Germline lookup yields CDR1 SGHVS and CDR2 FQNEAQ. CDR3 in amino acids: CASSLDGTGYGYTF. CDR3 sequence (DNA): TGTGCCAGCAGCTTGGATGGGACAGGGTATGGCTACACCTTC.